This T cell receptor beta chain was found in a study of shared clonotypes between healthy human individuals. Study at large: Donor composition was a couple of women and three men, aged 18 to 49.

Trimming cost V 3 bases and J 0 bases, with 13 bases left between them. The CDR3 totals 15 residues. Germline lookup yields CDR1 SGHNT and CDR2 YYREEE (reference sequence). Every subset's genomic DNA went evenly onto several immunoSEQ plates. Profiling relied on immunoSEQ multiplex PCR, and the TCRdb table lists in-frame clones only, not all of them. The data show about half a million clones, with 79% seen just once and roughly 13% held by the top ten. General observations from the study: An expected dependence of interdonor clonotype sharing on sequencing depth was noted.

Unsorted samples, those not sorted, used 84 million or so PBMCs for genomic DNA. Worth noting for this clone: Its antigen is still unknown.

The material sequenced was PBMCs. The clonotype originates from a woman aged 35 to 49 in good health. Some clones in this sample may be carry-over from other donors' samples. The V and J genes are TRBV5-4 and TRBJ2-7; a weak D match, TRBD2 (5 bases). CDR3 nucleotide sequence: TGTGCCAGCAGCTCCCGGTCTAGCAGCTCCTACGAGCAGTACTTC. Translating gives CASSSRSSSSYEQYF.